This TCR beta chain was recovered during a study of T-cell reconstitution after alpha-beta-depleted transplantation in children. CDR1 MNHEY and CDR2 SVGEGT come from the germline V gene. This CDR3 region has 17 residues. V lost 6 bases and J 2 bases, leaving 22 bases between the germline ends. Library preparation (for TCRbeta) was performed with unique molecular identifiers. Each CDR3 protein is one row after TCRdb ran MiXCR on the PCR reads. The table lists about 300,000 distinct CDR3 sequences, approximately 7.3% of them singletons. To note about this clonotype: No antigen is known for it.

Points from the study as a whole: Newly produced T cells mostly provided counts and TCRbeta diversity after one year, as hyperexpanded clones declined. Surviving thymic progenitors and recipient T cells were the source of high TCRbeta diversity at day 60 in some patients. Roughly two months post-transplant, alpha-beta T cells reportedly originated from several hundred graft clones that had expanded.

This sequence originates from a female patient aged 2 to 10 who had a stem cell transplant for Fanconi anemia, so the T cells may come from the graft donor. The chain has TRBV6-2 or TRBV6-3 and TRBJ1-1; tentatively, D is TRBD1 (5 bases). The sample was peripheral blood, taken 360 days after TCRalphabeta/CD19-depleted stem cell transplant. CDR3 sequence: CASRPMGDGGLNTEAFF. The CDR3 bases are TGTGCCAGCAGACCCATGGGGGATGGGGGACTTAACACTGAAGCTTTCTTT.